The clone carrying this TCR beta chain has at least ten counts. What it binds is unknown. The sample originates from a study of T-cell memory formation after mild COVID-19. Study findings and constraints: Largely, contracting CD4+ clones fell within CM and EM, and contracting CD8+ clones within EMRA.

Via MiXCR, TCRdb re-called the 5' RACE reads, giving one row per CDR3 protein. The sample shows 30,000 to 45,000 distinct CDR3 sequences, 9.5% to 12% of them seen only once. The germline CDR1 and CDR2 sequences are SGHNT and YYREEE (reference sequence). CDR3 length equals 14 residues. V trimming: 4 bases; J trimming: 0 bases; junction bases outside the gene matches: 3. Sequences were obtained from PBMCs or a T cell subset sorted from them (not recorded which). The TCR sequence derives from a man aged 18 to 30 who had mild COVID-19 (a few samples of this study predate the infection). Cell type and time point are not known. The J gene is TRBJ1-1, the V gene TRBV5-4, with TRBD1 matching over 7 bases. The CDR3 coding sequence is TGTGCCAGCAGCCTGCAGGGGGTGAACACTGAAGCTTTCTTT. Amino acid sequence: CASSLQGVNTEAFF.